A selection of T cell receptor beta chains follows, all from one sample in a study of control samples from healthy donors and cancer patients. Sequenced by immunoSEQ multiplex PCR; TCRdb stores in-frame clones only, minus some. The table has about 160,000 clones, 96% seen once. The sample was blood. The receptor set was obtained from a young woman in good health. Each CDR3 is given with its conserved first and last residue. A D gene is named only where the DNA matches it firmly. Clone size is given for some rows only: seen once, a few or many times, or a class if the clone is expanded.

TRBV19	TRBJ2-5	TRBD1	-	CASRQGFQETQYF	TGTGCCAGTAGACAGGGGTTCCAAGAGACCCAGTACTTC
TRBV5-5	TRBJ1-2	-	-	CASSHPGTYGYTF	TGTGCCAGCAGCCATCCAGGGACCTATGGCTACACCTTC
TRBV15	TRBJ1-4	-	-	CATSREGEQTNEKLFF	TGTGCCACCAGCAGAGAGGGGGAACAGACTAATGAAAAACTGTTTTTT
TRBV19	TRBJ1-3	-	once	CASSISSSGNTIYF	TGTGCCAGTAGTATATCGAGCTCTGGAAACACCATATATTTT
TRBV19	TRBJ1-5	TRBD1	-	CASGGTGLNQPQHF	TGTGCCAGTGGGGGGACAGGATTAAATCAGCCCCAGCATTTT
TRBV28	TRBJ2-2	-	-	CASSFTGTFGGELFF	TGTGCCAGCAGTTTCACCGGGACCTTCGGCGGGGAGCTGTTTTTT
TRBV11-3	TRBJ1-1	-	-	CASSQTSGTEAFF	TGTGCCAGCAGCCAGACATCGGGCACTGAAGCTTTCTTT
TRBV19	TRBJ2-2	TRBD2	-	CASSMLASGRRHTGELFF	TGTGCCAGTAGTATGTTAGCTAGCGGGAGACGGCACACCGGGGAGCTGTTTTTT
TRBV12-5	TRBJ2-3	TRBD2	once	CASGLTSGFSTDTQYF	TGTGCTAGTGGGCTTACTAGCGGGTTTAGCACAGATACGCAGTATTTT
TRBV19	TRBJ1-6	-	-	CASSAAGEANSPLHF	TGTGCCAGTAGTGCCGCAGGGGAGGCTAATTCACCCCTCCACTTT
TRBV3-1/TRBV3-2	TRBJ1-6	-	-	CASTGTNNSPLHF	TGTGCGTCCACCGGGACAAATAATTCACCCCTCCACTTT
TRBV5-1	TRBJ1-5	-	-	CASSPGAPNQPQHF	TGCGCCAGCAGCCCGGGGGCACCTAATCAGCCCCAGCATTTT
TRBV28	TRBJ1-1	TRBD1	-	CASSFHTGVTEAFF	TGTGCCAGCAGTTTCCATACAGGGGTCACTGAAGCTTTCTTT
TRBV2	TRBJ2-1	TRBD2	-	CASSSGGGNEQFF	TGTGCCAGCAGCTCCGGGGGGGGAAATGAGCAGTTCTTC
TRBV19	TRBJ2-2	-	-	CASSILAWNTGELFF	TGTGCCAGTAGTATACTAGCCTGGAACACCGGGGAGCTGTTTTTT
TRBV24-1	TRBJ2-4	-	-	CATSDWSGVGKNIQYF	TGTGCCACCAGTGATTGGTCGGGAGTGGGGAAAAACATTCAGTACTTC
TRBV14	TRBJ1-1	-	-	CASSQRDNPTEAFF	TGTGCCAGCAGCCAAAGGGACAACCCCACTGAAGCTTTCTTT
TRBV4-1	TRBJ2-7	-	-	CASSQESSYEQYF	TGCGCCAGCAGCCAAGAGAGCTCCTACGAGCAGTACTTC
TRBV19	TRBJ1-1	TRBD1	-	CASIGDRWANTEAFF	TGTGCCAGTATTGGGGACAGGTGGGCAAACACTGAAGCTTTCTTT
TRBV7-2	TRBJ1-2	TRBD1	-	CASSLAPGGDYGYTF	TGTGCCAGCAGCTTAGCCCCAGGGGGCGACTATGGCTACACCTTC
TRBV5-1	TRBJ2-5	TRBD2	-	CASTRGRGETQYF	TGCGCCAGCACGCGCGGGAGGGGAGAGACCCAGTACTTC
TRBV15	TRBJ1-5	TRBD1	-	CATSRDQVAGTGRLAQHF	TGTGCCACCAGCAGAGATCAAGTGGCCGGGACAGGTCGTCTGGCCCAGCATTTT
TRBV5-1	TRBJ2-7	-	-	CASSLRADSSYEQYF	TGCGCCAGCAGCTTGAGAGCGGATAGCTCCTACGAGCAGTACTTC
TRBV6-1	TRBJ2-1	-	-	CASSELAAGPYNEQFF	TGTGCCAGCAGTGAACTTGCGGCAGGCCCTTACAATGAGCAGTTCTTC
TRBV3-1/TRBV3-2	TRBJ1-2	-	-	CASSQGERRYTF	TGTGCCAGCAGCCAAGGAGAACGGAGATACACCTTC
TRBV5-5	TRBJ2-2	-	-	CASNGGGIHTGELFF	TGTGCCAGCAACGGGGGCGGGATCCACACCGGGGAGCTGTTTTTT
TRBV5-1	TRBJ2-3	-	-	CASSATGQNPDTQYF	TGCGCCAGCAGCGCTACCGGACAGAACCCCGATACGCAGTATTTT
TRBV28	TRBJ2-1	TRBD2	-	CASSPWREKNNEQFF	TGTGCCAGCAGTCCCTGGCGGGAGAAGAACAATGAGCAGTTCTTC
TRBV28	TRBJ2-2	-	-	CATVTLGETGELFF	TGTGCCACAGTAACTTTGGGGGAGACCGGGGAGCTGTTTTTT
TRBV28	TRBJ1-3	TRBD1	-	CASSGGVGNTIYF	TGTGCCAGTTCAGGGGGCGTTGGAAACACCATATATTTT
TRBV5-4	TRBJ1-2	-	-	CASSDITLRDRHGYTF	TGTGCCAGCAGCGATATAACCCTCCGGGACCGCCATGGCTACACCTTC
TRBV27	TRBJ2-2	-	-	CASSLWGGPGELFF	TGTGCCAGCAGTTTATGGGGGGGCCCCGGGGAGCTGTTTTTT
TRBV28	TRBJ2-7	-	-	CASKRSPGVYEQYF	TGTGCCAGCAAAAGGTCGCCAGGGGTCTACGAGCAGTACTTC
TRBV3-1/TRBV3-2	TRBJ1-5	-	-	CASSQEVGHQPQHF	TGTGCCAGCAGCCAAGAGGTCGGGCATCAGCCCCAGCATTTT
TRBV19	TRBJ2-7	-	-	CATRRGPAYEQYF	TGTGCCACTAGAAGGGGACCGGCCTACGAGCAGTACTTC
TRBV18	TRBJ2-5	-	once	CASSAGQRQETQYF	TGTGCCAGCTCAGCGGGACAGCGCCAAGAGACCCAGTACTTC
TRBV9	TRBJ1-1	-	few	CASSGAGLNTEAFF	TGTGCCAGCAGCGGGGCGGGGCTGAACACTGAAGCTTTCTTT
TRBV2	TRBJ2-1	-	-	CASLMASRNEQFF	TGTGCCAGCTTAATGGCATCTAGGAATGAGCAGTTCTTC
TRBV2	TRBJ2-7	TRBD1	few	CASRRQGPAEQYF	TGTGCCAGCAGAAGACAGGGACCCGCGGAGCAGTACTTC
TRBV2	TRBJ2-7	TRBD1	-	CASRRTGDPYEQYF	TGTGCCAGCAGGAGGACAGGGGACCCCTACGAGCAGTACTTC
TRBV19	TRBJ1-4	-	-	CASSHGTTNEKLFF	TGTGCCAGTAGTCACGGGACGACTAATGAAAAACTGTTTTTT
TRBV9	TRBJ2-1	-	-	CASSVVGNNEQFF	TGTGCCAGCAGCGTCGTTGGGAACAATGAGCAGTTCTTC
TRBV29-1	TRBJ2-1	TRBD2	-	CSVVGLAGEAQFF	TGCAGCGTTGTTGGACTAGCGGGAGAGGCGCAGTTCTTC
TRBV19	TRBJ1-1	-	-	CASRRSGGLNTEAFF	TGTGCCAGTAGGCGTTCGGGGGGCCTGAACACTGAAGCTTTCTTT
TRBV5-1	TRBJ2-7	TRBD1	-	CASSLGGLRDRDYEQYF	TGCGCCAGCAGCTTGGGTGGCCTCCGGGACAGGGACTACGAGCAGTACTTC
TRBV6-1	TRBJ1-6	TRBD1	-	CASSENRGDLISPLHF	TGTGCCAGCAGTGAAAACAGGGGGGATTTAATTTCACCCCTCCACTTT
TRBV28	TRBJ1-4	-	-	CASSSEGEKLFF	TGTGCCAGCAGTTCGGAAGGGGAAAAACTGTTTTTT
TRBV20-1	TRBJ1-6	-	-	CSASKPATPLHF	TGCAGTGCTAGTAAGCCGGCGACACCCCTCCACTTT
TRBV5-5	TRBJ2-6	-	-	CASSSGGYSGANVLTF	TGTGCCAGCAGCTCCGGAGGCTACTCTGGGGCCAACGTCCTGACTTTC